The 16 T cell receptor beta chains given below trace back to one sample, sequenced in a study of blood T cell repertoires in COVID-19. Libraries were prepared by immunoSEQ multiplex PCR; TCRdb keeps only in-frame clonotypes and omits some of them. The table records 45,000 to 55,000 clones, 80% to 90% of them present only once. Sequenced material: peripheral blood. The receptors here all came from a human donor in a cohort sampled during active COVID-19.

The V and J genes are TRBV5-6 and TRBJ2-7; 8 nucleotides match TRBD1. Germline V lookup: CDR1 SGHDT, CDR2 YYEEEE. This CDR3 contains 13 residues. Trimming cost V 6 bases and J 4 bases; bases outside gene matches: 6. In nucleotides, the CDR3 is TGTGCCAGCATGGGCAGGGGGCAGTACGAGCAGTACTTC. Translated, it gives CASMGRGQYEQYF.

This chain connects TRBV7-6 to TRBJ2-2; weak D call: TRBD2 (5 bases). Germline loops: CDR1 SGHVS, CDR2 FNYEAQ. This CDR3 is 15 amino acids long. Trimming pared 1 base from V and 7 bases from J, leaving 13 bases between. CDR3 DNA sequence: TGTGCCAGCAGCTTAGGATCAGGAGGTGGCGGGGAGCTGTTTTTT. This gives the protein CASSLGSGGGGELFF.

The rearrangement links TRBV19 to TRBJ1-3, with D possibly being TRBD1 (6 bases). Deletions cut 4 bases from V and 1 base from J, with 17 bases between. The CDR3 is 17 residues long. Germline assignment: CDR1 LNHDA and CDR2 SQIVND (reference sequence). CDR3 nucleotide sequence: TGTGCCAGTAGTACCCGCGCCCCCGGACAGTCTGGAAACACCATATATTTT. Protein product: CASSTRAPGQSGNTIYF.

The CDR3 bases are TGTGCCAGCAGCTCTCGAGGGGGAGAGGGGGAAAAACTGTTTTTT. It encodes CASSSRGGEGEKLFF. The V and J genes are TRBV7-2 and TRBJ1-4; maybe TRBD1 (6 bases). The V end was cut by 4 bases, the J end by 8 bases, with 17 bases between. CDR3 size: 15 residues. From germline, CDR1 is SGHTA and CDR2 FQGNSA.

V usage is TRBV19 and J usage is TRBJ2-7, with D possibly TRBD2 on 6 matching bases. Trimming shortened V by 5 bases and J by 2 bases, and 13 bases separated the two germline ends. CDR3 length: 14 residues. The germline V gene encodes CDR1 LNHDA and CDR2 SQIVND (reference sequence). CDR3 in amino acids: CASSFTGETYEQYF. Here the CDR3 DNA reads TGTGCCAGTAGTTTTACGGGAGAGACCTACGAGCAGTACTTC.

CDR3 DNA sequence: TGCGCCAGCAGCTTGGCCCCAGGGGAGGGGGTCAATGAGCAGTTCTTC. Translated: CASSLAPGEGVNEQFF. The rearrangement joins TRBV5-1 to TRBJ2-1, with D tentatively TRBD2 (7 bases). The CDR3 consists of 16 residues. With 0 bases removed from V and 6 bases from J, the gap between germline ends came to 16 bases. Germline V gene sequence: CDR1 SGHRS, CDR2 YFSETQ.

The chain couples TRBV4-2 to TRBJ2-2, with 8 bases fitting TRBD2. This CDR3 is 17 amino acids long. In germline, CDR1 is LGHNA, CDR2 YNFKEQ. The junction had 7 bases not matched to a gene; V was cut back by 0 bases and J by 4 bases. CDR3 bases: TGTGCCAGCAGCCAAGAATCAGCGGGAGTTAGCACCGGGGAGCTGTTTTTT. Translated: CASSQESAGVSTGELFF.

V is TRBV11-2 and J is TRBJ2-3; 7 bases are a match to TRBD1. The CDR3 runs 16 residues. Germline loops: CDR1 SGHAT, CDR2 FQNNGV. The V and J ends lost 2 bases and 2 bases, in that order; junction bases with no gene match: 7. In nucleotides, the CDR3 is TGTGCCAGCAGCTTAAAGGGGGCGAGGAACACAGATACGCAGTATTTT. The encoded protein is CASSLKGARNTDTQYF.

The J gene is TRBJ2-5, the V gene TRBV5-1; 13 bases are shared with TRBD2. The CDR3 is 16 amino acids. V dropped 5 bases and J dropped 2; count of bases not matched to a gene: 6. Looked up from germline, CDR1 is SGHRS and CDR2 is YFSETQ. CDR3 bases: TGCGCCAGCAGTCCGACGGGACTAGCGGGACAAGAGACCCAGTACTTC. Translation: CASSPTGLAGQETQYF.

Here the CDR3 reads CASSDLPGTEAFF. CDR3 coding DNA: TGTGCCAGCAGTGATCTTCCGGGGACTGAAGCTTTCTTT. The chain carries TRBV2 and TRBJ1-1; no clear D. The CDR3 is 13 amino acids. Germline CDR1 SNHLY, CDR2 FYNNEI. V lost 3 bases to trimming and J lost 5 bases, with 10 bases between them.

The chain has TRBV5-4 and TRBJ1-4; 10 positions match TRBD1. Germline V gene lookup returns CDR1 SGHNT and CDR2 YYREEE (reference sequence). The CDR3 length is 14 residues. V lost 4 bases, J lost 5 bases, and 2 bases stayed unmatched. CDR3 coding DNA: TGTGCCAGCAGCATGGACAGGGGGAATGAAAAACTGTTTTTT. Residues: CASSMDRGNEKLFF. The full variable domain, in which reference TRBV5-4 and TRBJ1-4 provide the parts outside the CDR3, is ETGVTQSPTHLIKTRGQQVTLRCSSQSGHNTVSWYQQALGQGPQFIFQYYREEENGRGNFPPRFSGLQFPNYSSELNVNALELDDSALYLCASSMDRGNEKLFFGSGTQLSVL.

The chain has TRBV12-3 or TRBV12-4 and TRBJ1-5; TRBD1 is a possible D gene (5 bases). The CDR3 loop spans 13 amino acids. Trimming shortened V by 8 bases and J by 7 bases, and 15 bases separated the two germline ends. CDR3 in DNA: TGTGCCAGCGGGAGGACGGGGGGACAGCCCCAGCATTTT. Protein product: CASGRTGGQPQHF.

The rearrangement joins TRBV4-3 to TRBJ1-3; TRBD1 matches at 8 bases. V was clipped by 3 bases and J by 4 bases; unmatched bases: 5. This CDR3 is 15 amino acids long. The germline V gene has CDR1 LGHNA and CDR2 YSLEER. In nucleotides, the CDR3 is TGCGCCAGCAGCCATCTCAGGGGGCCCGGAAACACCATATATTTT. Protein product: CASSHLRGPGNTIYF.

The rearrangement uses TRBV5-8 and TRBJ2-1, with 7 nucleotides matching TRBD1. Looked up from germline, CDR1 is SGHTS and CDR2 is YDEGEE. This CDR3 is built from 15 residues. Trimming removed 4 bases from V and 8 bases from J; junction bases left unmatched: 12. The DNA for the CDR3 is TGTGCCAGCAGCACCGACAGGGTCAATACAGATGAGCAGTTCTTC. Translating gives CASSTDRVNTDEQFF.

The chain uses TRBV5-6 and TRBJ1-2; a weak D match, TRBD1 (5 bases). V lost 4 bases, J lost 1 base, and 14 bases lay in between. Germline CDR1 is SGHDT and CDR2 is YYEEEE. There are 15 residues in the CDR3. DNA of the CDR3: TGTGCCAGCAGCGGCGGGGGACTCCTTAACTATGGCTACACCTTC. Its translation is CASSGGGLLNYGYTF.

CDR3 sequence (DNA): TGTGCCAGCAGTTACTCATCCAGCACTGAAGCTTTCTTT. This encodes CASSYSSSTEAFF. The chain combines TRBV6-6 with TRBJ1-1; D uncertain. V lost 0 bases and J lost 4, with 6 bases in between. The CDR3 is 13 residues long. CDR1 is MNHNY, CDR2 SVGAGI, per germline (reference sequence).